This entry features one T cell receptor beta chain sequence. This specimen belongs to a study of blood T cell repertoires in COVID-19. Turning to the study itself: Acute and convalescent COVID-19 samples came from the United States, Italy and Spain. Sample material is recorded as cDNA or gDNA derived from T cells, B-cell-depleted T cells, or PBMCs.

In the authors' workflow: Nucleated cell counts were estimated from reference gene primer amplification. Only in-frame clones appear in the TCRdb table, and some are missing; sequencing was by immunoSEQ multiplex PCR. For V, J and clone size, that table is used; D and trimming come from the DNA. The sample contains approximately 150,000 clones, roughly 82% of which appear only once. Trimming cost V 3 bases and J 3 bases, with 11 bases left between them. CDR1 LNHDA and CDR2 SQIVND come from the germline V gene (reference sequence). The CDR3 has 14 amino acids. The chain links TRBV19 to TRBJ1-2; D possibly corresponds to TRBD1 (5 bases). The clonotype was recovered from a human donor with acute or convalescent COVID-19. The donor label of this sample is uncertain. The sequencing sample was made of peripheral blood. The CDR3 loop reads CASSILGRDYGYTF. Here the CDR3 DNA reads TGTGCCAGTAGTATTCTTGGCAGGGACTATGGCTACACCTTC.